This record concerns one T cell receptor beta chain sequence. Its binding antigen is unknown. Base-call qualities are not available, and no considerably larger clone is one nucleotide away. Another Seattle source contributed samples from volunteer blood donors who had recovered from COVID-19. Whole blood was collected in K2EDTA tubes by collaborating institutions according to the institutions' own protocols. For TCRbeta analysis, collaborators shipped samples as frozen whole blood, isolated PBMCs, or DNA extracted from either of those sample types. The data stem from a study of blood T cell repertoires in COVID-19 (dated by TCRdb to between 2020 and 2021). Some background on the complete study: Samples covering the acute and convalescent phases of COVID-19 were provided by collaborators in the United States, Italy and Spain. The repertoires were released in a freely available public database meant as a resource for research on the immune response to SARS-CoV-2. The sample metadata nearly always contained a de-identified subject ID, COVID-19 status, age in years and sex. Where HLA class I and class II types were available, the types were taken from metadata supplied by the sample provider, not from assay-based typing. The dataset comprised deeply sampled blood TCRbeta repertoires from subjects exposed to, actively infected with, or recovered from COVID-19. Samples were obtained from the ongoing ImmuneRACE study (first 160 participants) and from over 1,000 subjects provided by 6 global collaborators. The material from the prospective study consisted of cDNA or gDNA derived from T cells, B-cell-depleted T cells, or PBMCs. General conclusions and limits of the study: The quantity of clinical and demographic metadata differed by source and by participant and was supplied without curation.

The immunoSEQ Assay, a bias-controlled multiplex PCR, was used to amplify TCRbeta CDR3 regions from genomic DNA. The study's own analysis went as follows. The number of nucleated cells in each sample was estimated from the amplification of reference gene primers within the assay. To quantify the absolute abundance of each unique TCRbeta CDR3 rearrangement, sequence reads were collapsed and filtered. Productive Simpson clonality was computed per sample as the square root of Simpson's diversity index over productive rearrangements. Imported from immuneACCESS, the table was reduced by TCRdb to in-frame sequences with V and J called. These copies leave out some clones; in studies compared against another copy, an unresolved V gene accounts for under half, and the cause of the remainder is not known. V and J calls and clone size are copied from that table; D and trimming were computed from the DNA. Counted in this sample were some 320,000 clones; approximately 89% of them appeared once. Less than 9.5% of the sample is taken by the ten largest.

The clonotype originates from a woman aged 50 to 60 who had recovered from COVID-19. Source material: peripheral blood.

The nucleotides are TGTGCCAGCAGCCCGGTATTTCGCTCCTACGAGCAGTACTTC. Translated, this gives CASSPVFRSYEQYF. This receptor chain uses TRBV28 and TRBJ2-7; the D gene is unclear. Taken from the germline V gene, the CDR1 and CDR2 loops are MDHEN and SYDVKM. V is clipped by 6 bases and J by 0 bases, and the sequence between their germline boundaries is 12 bases long. Spanning cysteine to phenylalanine, the CDR3 consists of 14 amino acids. Only CDR3 DNA is held: 42 bases, read in frame from base 1.